One T cell receptor (beta chain) is described in this entry. Its antigen is unidentified. TCRdb independently ran MiXCR on the 5' RACE reads; one entry per CDR3 protein. The sample lists about 800,000 distinct CDR3 sequences, 10% to 15% occurring once. This sample was taken from a study of CD8 T cells in ankylosing spondylitis. Findings and limits, study-wide: It appeared that ankylosing spondylitis blood was characterized by a TCR beta motif of several highly homologous variants.

The germline gives CDR1 MNHEY, CDR2 SVGAGI. This CDR3 is 12 amino acids long. Trimming took off 8 bases at V and 4 bases at J, with 11 bases between the two ends. The chain has TRBV6-5 and TRBJ1-2; no definite D call. The sample taken for sequencing was blood, either unsorted or a sorted T cell fraction (not recorded which). This TCR came from a male donor with ankylosing spondylitis. As DNA, the CDR3 is TGTGCCAGCCTCAAGGCCCCCTATGGCTACACCTTC. Translating it yields CASLKAPYGYTF.